This T cell receptor beta chain was identified in a study of long-term antiretroviral therapy in people with HIV. It was version v3.0 of the immunoSEQ assay that was run at survey level. The table came from immunoSEQ multiplex PCR; TCRdb's copy has only in-frame clones and leaves some out. The sample lists fewer than 30,000 clones, about 86% occurring once. There are 15 residues in the CDR3. Trimming pared 3 bases from V and 5 bases from J, leaving 13 bases between. Germline assignment: CDR1 LNHDA and CDR2 SQIVND (reference sequence). V usage is TRBV19 and J usage is TRBJ1-4, with D possibly matching TRBD1 (5 bases). The material was unsorted PBMCs, obtained 0.8 years after starting antiretroviral therapy. The TCR sequence derives from a woman aged 25 to 39 with HIV. The CDR3 reads CASSINGGWNEKLFF. The DNA for the CDR3 is TGTGCCAGTAGTATCAACGGGGGGTGGAATGAAAAACTGTTTTTT.